The 23 T cell receptor beta chains below all came from one sample that was sequenced in a study of T cells in Graves' hyperthyroidism and ophthalmopathy. RNA transcripts provided the source from which TCR beta CDR3 regions were amplified. HTBI primers drove first-round RT-PCR of the TCR CDR3. A single record per CDR3 protein comes from TCRdb applying MiXCR to the multiplex PCR reads. The table includes roughly 400,000 distinct CDR3 sequences, over 11% detected once. Input material: blood. Every receptor here comes from a man aged 50-59 years with Graves' ophthalmopathy.

The V gene is TRBV14, the J gene TRBJ2-7, with 9 bases aligning to TRBD2. V lost 9 bases, J lost 1 base, and 13 bases stayed unmatched. The germline CDR1 and CDR2 sequences are SGHDN and FVKESK. The CDR3 has 16 amino acids. The CDR3 loop reads CASLPPSGIGSYEQYF. The CDR3 DNA sequence: TGTGCCAGTCTCCCCCCTAGCGGGATCGGGTCCTACGAGCAGTACTTC.

This clonotype appeared once. The conserved phenylalanine or tryptophan normally closing the CDR3 is absent here, so this likely arose from a read error. V is TRBV5-1 and J is TRBJ1-1; D not certain. V shed 4 bases and J shed 0 bases, with 10 bases lying between them. Germline values: CDR1 SGHRS, CDR2 YFSETQ. This CDR3 region has 14 residues. The DNA of the CDR3 is TGCGCCAGCAGCGTCGAGGAAATGAACACTGAAGCTTTCTCT. Translation: CASSVEEMNTEAFS.

Ten or more counts support this clonotype. V usage is TRBV7-6 and J usage is TRBJ2-7, with 7 bases identical to TRBD1. V lost 5 bases, J lost 3 bases, and 10 bases stayed unmatched. Germline values: CDR1 SGHVS, CDR2 FNYEAQ. This CDR3 has 15 amino acids. CDR3 sequence: CASSPYRGVNYEQYF. In DNA form, the CDR3 reads TGTGCCAGCAGCCCGTACAGGGGAGTAAACTACGAGCAGTACTTC.

The V gene is TRBV5-6, the J gene TRBJ2-7; 7 bases line up with TRBD2. V was clipped by 4 bases and J by 2 bases; unmatched bases: 12. CDR3 length: 16 amino acids. CDR1 is SGHDT and CDR2 is YYEEEE in the germline V gene. Here the CDR3 DNA reads TGTGCCAGCAGCAGAATAGCGGGCCCGAACACCTACGAGCAGTACTTC. Protein product: CASSRIAGPNTYEQYF.

CDR3 residues: CASTVVGGGKGETQYF. CDR3 DNA sequence: TGTGCCAGTACGGTGGTCGGCGGAGGAAAGGGAGAGACCCAGTACTTC. The chain is built from TRBV19 and TRBJ2-5; D is perhaps TRBD2 (5 bases). CDR1 is LNHDA and CDR2 is SQIVND in the germline V gene (reference sequence). CDR3 length equals 16 residues. Trimming pared 7 bases from V and 4 bases from J, leaving 22 bases between.

The V and J genes are TRBV19 and TRBJ1-4; D call uncertain. Per germline, CDR1 LNHDA and CDR2 SQIVND (reference sequence). The CDR3 covers 16 residues. The V and J ends lost 10 bases and 7 bases respectively, with 25 bases between them. Written as DNA, the CDR3 is TGTGCCAATCAGATCCGTTGGGGTGCCACAAGTGAAAAACTGTTTTTT. Translation gives CANQIRWGATSEKLFF.

This clonotype was recorded at least ten times. The chain carries TRBV11-1 and TRBJ2-1, with 8 bases matching TRBD1. Trimming removed 10 bases from V and 6 bases from J; junction bases left unmatched: 8. In germline, CDR1 is SGHAT, CDR2 FQDESV (reference sequence). This CDR3 region has 13 residues. CDR3 nucleotides: TGTGCCACCCGGGACAGGACCCTCAATGAGCAGTTCTTC. Its translation: CATRDRTLNEQFF.

This clonotype was observed at least ten times. The V call is TRBV7-2, the J call TRBJ2-1; the D is unclear. Germline V CDR1 and CDR2: SGHTA, FQGNSA. This CDR3 spans 16 amino acids. The V and J ends lost 5 bases and 4 bases respectively, with 18 bases between them. CDR3 DNA: TGTGCCAGCAGCCAGATGGGTTTACTACAATACAATGAGCAGTTCTTC. Translated, it gives CASSQMGLLQYNEQFF.

As to this clonotype: A clone one base away is much larger, so this may be a read error. The rearrangement uses TRBV29-1 and TRBJ2-7, with no clear D. CDR1 is SQVTM and CDR2 is ANQGSEA in the germline V gene. The CDR3 runs 13 residues. The V end was cut by 3 bases, the J end by 9 bases, with 18 bases between. DNA for the CDR3: TGCAGCGTTGATCTCGGAACTTCCCACGGGCAGTACTTC. Amino acids: CSVDLGTSHGQYF.

This clonotype was detected once. V usage is TRBV19 and J usage is TRBJ2-7; 7 bases match TRBD1. V lost 5 bases, J lost 7 bases, and 5 bases stayed unmatched. In germline, CDR1 is LNHDA, CDR2 SQIVND (reference sequence). The CDR3 runs to 12 residues. The CDR3 bases are TGTGCCAGTAGTGTCGTCAGGGGGGAGCAGTACTTC. Translated, it gives CASSVVRGEQYF. The full variable domain, rest sourced from reference TRBV19 and TRBJ2-7, is DGGITQSPKYLFRKEGQNVTLSCEQNLNHDAMYWYRQDPGQGLRLIYYSQIVNDFQKGDIAEGYSVSREKKESFPLTVTSAQKNPTAFYLCASSVVRGEQYFGPGTRLTVT.

The V and J genes are TRBV6-4 and TRBJ2-3; the D gene is possibly TRBD2 (6 bases). The V gene's germline CDR1 is MRHNA and CDR2 SNTAGT. Trimming cost V 0 bases and J 5 bases, with 15 bases left between them. This CDR3 comprises 16 residues. The CDR3 region has the DNA TGTGCCAGCAGTGACTCGAGTCGGGCGGGGCTAGATACGCAGTATTTT. This sequence encodes CASSDSSRAGLDTQYF.

Concerning this clonotype itself: A much larger clone lies a single base off, so this may be a read error. The chain has TRBV28 and TRBJ2-4; 7 bases are shared with TRBD2. V shed 5 bases and J 5 bases; nucleotides not matched to a gene: 12. This CDR3 contains 16 residues. Germline CDR1 is MDHEN and CDR2 is SYDVKM. CDR3 nucleotide sequence: TGTGCCAGCAGTCTCAGGACTAGTACAACCGAAAACATTCAGTACTTC. Amino acids: CASSLRTSTTENIQYF.

This clonotype was seen at least ten times. The chain has TRBV3-1 and TRBJ2-7, with 7 bases that match TRBD2. V was clipped by 0 bases and J by 6 bases; unmatched bases: 8. Germline V CDR1 and CDR2: LGHDT, YNNKEL (reference sequence). The CDR3 totals 15 residues. In DNA form, the CDR3 reads TGTGCCAGCAGCCAAGATCCAAACGGGAGGACCGAGCAGTACTTC. As protein: CASSQDPNGRTEQYF.

This sequence joins TRBV30 and TRBJ1-1; TRBD1 is a possible D gene (5 bases). Per the germline V gene, CDR1 is GTSNPN and CDR2 is SVGIG (reference sequence). Trimming took off 4 bases at V and 1 base at J, with 10 bases between the two ends. This CDR3 region has 13 residues. CDR3 DNA: TGTGCCTGGAAGTCAGGGCCGAACACTGAAGCTTTCTTT. Amino acids: CAWKSGPNTEAFF.

This clonotype was seen ten or more times. This rearrangement joins TRBV5-1 to TRBJ2-7; D is ambiguous. This CDR3 is built from 14 residues. The ends were cut back, 0 bases at V and 5 bases at J, with 12 bases in the middle. CDR1 SGHRS and CDR2 YFSETQ come from the germline V gene. The CDR3: CASSLAGDIHEQYF. The CDR3 nucleotides read TGCGCCAGCAGCTTGGCCGGTGACATCCACGAGCAGTACTTC.

This clonotype was observed many times. V usage is TRBV20-1 and J usage is TRBJ2-7, with 8 bases identical to TRBD2. V was clipped by 0 bases and J by 1 base; unmatched bases: 5. This CDR3 region has 15 residues. Germline CDR1 is DFQATT and CDR2 is SNEGSKA (reference sequence). The CDR3 is CSARETAGASYEQYF. The CDR3 region has the DNA TGCAGTGCTAGAGAAACAGCGGGAGCTTCCTACGAGCAGTACTTC.

This clonotype was picked up a small number of times. V usage is TRBV6-5 and J usage is TRBJ2-1; D gene uncertain. The CDR3 has 13 residues. V gave up 0 bases and J gave up 8 bases, with 8 bases separating them. Germline assignment: CDR1 MNHEY and CDR2 SVGAGI. The CDR3 here is CASSYSLGYEQFF. The CDR3 DNA reads as TGTGCCAGCAGTTACTCACTGGGATATGAGCAGTTCTTC.

This chain joins TRBV14 and TRBJ1-5; TRBD1 agrees at 8 bases. Germline V gene lookup returns CDR1 SGHDN and CDR2 FVKESK. J was trimmed by 3 bases and V by 3 bases; bases with no gene match: 4. The CDR3 is made up of 15 amino acids. CDR3 region: CASSQQQGVNQPQHF. The CDR3, as DNA: TGTGCCAGCAGCCAGCAACAGGGGGTCAATCAGCCCCAGCATTTT.

The V gene is TRBV20-1, the J gene TRBJ1-5; D is unclear. The CDR3 loop spans 12 amino acids. The V end was cut by 3 bases, the J end by 2 bases, with 5 bases between. CDR1 DFQATT and CDR2 SNEGSKA come from the germline V gene (reference sequence). The CDR3 DNA reads as TGCAGTGCTAGCCGGGGCAATCAGCCCCAGCATTTT. It encodes CSASRGNQPQHF.

This chain uses TRBV5-1 with TRBJ1-1; D is uncertain. CDR1 SGHRS and CDR2 YFSETQ come from the germline V gene. Trimming removed 2 bases from V and 10 bases from J, with 12 bases in between. This CDR3 comprises 12 residues. Here the CDR3 DNA reads TGCGCCAGCAGCTTTTTCGGAGGCGCAGCTTTCTTT. Its translation is CASSFFGGAAFF.

This clonotype was seen more than once but under ten times. The chain joins TRBV5-6 to TRBJ2-5; D gene uncertain. V lost 1 base, J lost 4 bases, and 17 bases lay in between. The CDR3 has 16 amino acids. Germline loops: CDR1 SGHDT, CDR2 YYEEEE. The CDR3 DNA is TGTGCCAGCAGCTTGAGGCAGGTCTTTTTCCCAGAGACCCAGTACTTC. Its protein product is CASSLRQVFFPETQYF.

The sample holds many counts of this clonotype. V gene TRBV6-5 combines with J gene TRBJ1-1, with D possibly being TRBD1 (6 bases). The germline gives CDR1 MNHEY, CDR2 SVGAGI. This CDR3 is built from 15 residues. V lost 2 bases and J lost 3, with 13 bases in between. CDR3 sequence (DNA): TGTGCCAGCAGTTACGGGACATCGAGGGACACTGAAGCTTTCTTT. It specifies CASSYGTSRDTEAFF.

This clonotype was seen a handful of times. The chain has TRBV27 and TRBJ2-7, with a tentative D call TRBD2 (6 bases). The CDR3 sequence is 16 residues long. Germline CDR1 and CDR2: MNHEY and SMNVEV (reference sequence). V shed 2 bases and J shed 2 bases, with 16 bases lying between them. As DNA, the CDR3 is TGTGCCAGCAGTTTAAGGGGTGGAGGGAGGCCCTACGAGCAGTACTTC. This codes for CASSLRGGGRPYEQYF.